This section outlines one T cell receptor (beta chain) sequence together with its context. It lacks a known antigen. Base qualities are not at hand, and no much larger clone is one base apart. These data come from a study of blood T cell repertoires in COVID-19 (dated by TCRdb to 2020 to 2021). Regarding the complete study: The collaborator samples originated in the United States, Italy and Spain and spanned the acute and convalescent phases of COVID-19. Subjects who had been exposed to COVID-19, were actively infected with it, or had recovered from it provided the deeply sampled blood TCRbeta repertoires that made up the dataset. Samples were obtained from the ongoing ImmuneRACE study (first 160 participants) and from over a thousand subjects provided by 6 global collaborators. The material from the prospective study consisted of cDNA or gDNA derived from T cells, B-cell-depleted T cells, or PBMCs. Where available, HLA class I and class II types were taken from metadata supplied by the sample provider and were not determined by assay-based typing. The repertoires were made available in a free public database intended to serve as a resource for research on the immune response to SARS-CoV-2. A de-identified subject ID, COVID-19 status, age in years and sex were almost always included in the sample metadata.

The investigation overall reported the following: Clinical and demographic metadata were provided uncurated, with the amount varying by source and participant.

One collaborating source in Seattle enrolled patients while the patients were actively infected and followed the patients over time throughout the course of disease. Each collaborating institution followed its own protocols to collect whole blood in K2EDTA tubes. For TCRbeta analysis, collaborators shipped samples as frozen whole blood, isolated PBMCs, or DNA extracted from either of those sample types. The immunoSEQ Assay, a bias-controlled multiplex PCR, was used to amplify TCRbeta CDR3 regions from genomic DNA. Under the source paper's analysis protocol: Within the assay, amplification of reference gene primers was used to estimate how many nucleated cells each sample contained. Sequence reads were collapsed and filtered to measure the absolute abundance of every unique TCRbeta CDR3 rearrangement. For each sample, productive Simpson clonality was calculated as the square root of Simpson's diversity index across productive rearrangements. As stored in TCRdb, this immuneACCESS dataset retains in-frame rearrangements with V and J assigned. A fraction of the clones does not appear; measured against another copy, unresolved V genes explain less than half of the discrepancy, and the remainder lacks a known reason. V and J calls and clone size follow that table, whereas D and trimming were derived from the DNA. For this sample the table gives a few hundred thousand clones, of which 90% were detected only once. Jointly, the top ten make up 0.95% to 1.3% of the sample.

Specimen: peripheral blood. This receptor was obtained from a woman in her thirties or forties with COVID-19, enrolled during active disease.

The CDR3 in this case is CASSLGSGLGNQPQHF. Here is the DNA: TGTGCCAGCAGCTTAGGTTCAGGGTTAGGCAATCAGCCCCAGCATTTT. The chain is assembled from TRBV7-2 and TRBJ1-5, and possibly TRBD1, on 5 matching bases. CDR1 SGHTA and CDR2 FQGNSA were looked up in the germline V gene. CDR3 length: 16 amino acids, cysteine to phenylalanine. The kept DNA is CDR3 alone, 48 bases in frame from the first base. V lost 1 base and J lost 2 bases; the stretch between them is 12 bases long.